This paragraph reports one T cell receptor (beta chain). Its antigen is currently unknown. The data belong to a study of cytomegalovirus exposure and HLA in healthy donors. The study, taken as a whole, reports: In a later analysis, most CMV-associated TCR beta chains appeared HLA-restricted. Immune exposure was documented only through CMV serostatus. The authors enumerated some 160 TCR beta chains as linked to cytomegalovirus.

The PCR used 60 Vbeta and 13 Jbeta primers. Produced via immunoSEQ multiplex PCR; TCRdb's table is partial and in-frame only. The sample lists about 170,000 clones, approximately 81% seen once, with under 3% in the top ten. The sequencing input was PBMCs. This TCR derives from a woman aged 45-60 years in good health and CMV-seronegative.

The CDR3 coding sequence is TGTGCCAGCAGTTTGTCCCCAACCTACGAGCAGTACTTC. Translation gives CASSLSPTYEQYF. The chain is built from TRBV28 and TRBJ2-7; D not resolved. Trimming took 3 bases from V and 2 from J, leaving 8 bases between them. The germline V gene has CDR1 MDHEN and CDR2 SYDVKM. The CDR3 runs 13 residues.